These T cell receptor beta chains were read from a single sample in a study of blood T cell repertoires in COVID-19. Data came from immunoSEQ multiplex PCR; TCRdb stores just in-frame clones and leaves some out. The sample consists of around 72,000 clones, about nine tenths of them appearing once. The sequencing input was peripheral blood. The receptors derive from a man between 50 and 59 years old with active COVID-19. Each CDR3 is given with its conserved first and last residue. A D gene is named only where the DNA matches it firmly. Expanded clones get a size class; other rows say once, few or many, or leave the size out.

CDR3: CASSQDRKWGREMNSPLHF; DNA: TGTGCCAGCAGCCAAGATCGGAAGTGGGGAAGGGAGATGAATTCACCCCTCCACTTT; D: .; J: TRBJ1-6; V: TRBV3-1/TRBV3-2; size: .
CDR3: CASSVTGLQTDTQYF; DNA: TGTGCCAGCAGCGTTACGGGACTACAAACAGATACGCAGTATTTT; D: TRBD2; J: TRBJ2-3; V: TRBV9; size: once
CDR3: CASSAAGQLYGYTF; DNA: TGTGCCAGCAGCGCCGCGGGACAGCTCTATGGCTACACCTTC; D: TRBD1; J: TRBJ1-2; V: TRBV5-6; size: once
CDR3: CASSYSRDRNNEKLFF; DNA: TGTGCCAGCAGTTACTCGAGGGACAGGAATAATGAAAAACTGTTTTTT; D: TRBD1; J: TRBJ1-4; V: TRBV6-6; size: once
CDR3: CASSYTFREGQYF; DNA: TGTGCCAGCAGTTACACCTTCAGGGAAGGGCAGTATTTT; D: .; J: TRBJ2-3; V: TRBV6-5; size: .
CDR3: CAISSGRGEEAFF; DNA: TGTGCCATCTCCTCGGGTAGGGGTGAGGAGGCTTTCTTT; D: .; J: TRBJ1-1; V: TRBV10-3; size: .
CDR3: CATGFGTGWGEAQHF; DNA: TGTGCCACCGGCTTCGGGACAGGGTGGGGTGAGGCCCAGCATTTT; D: TRBD1; J: TRBJ1-5; V: TRBV15; size: .
CDR3: CASSPTGGAEGYTF; DNA: TGTGCCAGCAGCCCAACGGGGGGGGCGGAAGGCTACACCTTC; D: .; J: TRBJ1-2; V: TRBV7-6; size: once
CDR3: CASRGAGRSNYGYTF; DNA: TGTGCCAGCAGAGGGGCGGGGCGGTCGAACTATGGCTACACCTTC; D: .; J: TRBJ1-2; V: TRBV9; size: once
CDR3: CASSPGQEETQYF; DNA: TGTGCCAGCAGCCCGGGACAGGAAGAGACCCAGTACTTC; D: TRBD1; J: TRBJ2-5; V: TRBV5-5; size: .
CDR3: CASCRGRRETQYF; DNA: TGTGCCAGCTGCCGGGGGAGGAGGGAGACCCAGTACTTC; D: .; J: TRBJ2-5; V: TRBV5-8; size: .
CDR3: CASSVGTGGPSSGNTIYF; DNA: TGTGCCAGCAGCGTCGGGACAGGGGGCCCGAGCTCTGGAAACACCATATATTTT; D: TRBD1; J: TRBJ1-3; V: TRBV9; size: few
CDR3: CASSLAGGGYGYTF; DNA: TGTGCCAGCAGTTTAGCAGGGGGCGGGTATGGCTACACCTTC; D: TRBD1; J: TRBJ1-2; V: TRBV28; size: .
CDR3: CSVGRDTEAFF; DNA: TGCAGCGTTGGGAGGGACACTGAAGCTTTCTTT; D: .; J: TRBJ1-1; V: TRBV29-1; size: .
CDR3: CASSYLDNEQFF; DNA: TGTGCCAGCAGCTACTTAGACAATGAGCAGTTCTTC; D: .; J: TRBJ2-1; V: TRBV5-6; size: .
CDR3: CASSRSSLSGNLVYEQYF; DNA: TGTGCCAGCAGCCGTAGCTCACTGAGCGGGAACTTAGTCTACGAGCAGTACTTC; D: TRBD2; J: TRBJ2-7; V: TRBV7-9; size: .
CDR3: CASSPGTGSYNEQFF; DNA: TGTGCCAGCAGCCCCGGGACAGGGTCCTACAATGAGCAGTTCTTC; D: TRBD1; J: TRBJ2-1; V: TRBV5-5; size: .
CDR3: CSVEDPVQGSRNEQFF; DNA: TGCAGCGTTGAAGATCCTGTCCAGGGGTCGAGGAATGAGCAGTTCTTC; D: .; J: TRBJ2-1; V: TRBV29-1; size: .
CDR3: CASSLRQGYTGELFF; DNA: TGTGCCAGCAGCTTAAGGCAGGGATACACCGGGGAGCTGTTTTTT; D: .; J: TRBJ2-2; V: TRBV7-3; size: .
CDR3: CASSQGRTGADNFQPQHF; DNA: TGCGCCAGCAGCCAAGGCAGGACAGGGGCCGACAATTTCCAGCCCCAGCATTTT; D: TRBD1; J: TRBJ1-5; V: TRBV4-1; size: .
CDR3: CASSPLGQPYEQYF; DNA: TGTGCCAGCAGCCCGCTGGGGCAGCCCTACGAGCAGTACTTC; D: .; J: TRBJ2-7; V: TRBV3-1/TRBV3-2; size: .
CDR3: CASSLTGAGANVLTF; DNA: TGTGCCAGCAGCCTGACAGGGGCGGGGGCCAACGTCCTGACTTTC; D: TRBD1; J: TRBJ2-6; V: TRBV11-2; size: .
CDR3: CASSQLGLATDTQYF; DNA: TGTGCCAGCAGCCAACTAGGACTAGCGACAGATACGCAGTATTTT; D: TRBD2; J: TRBJ2-3; V: TRBV7-9; size: .
CDR3: CASSLGPGPGANYGYTF; DNA: TGTGCCAGCAGCTTAGGTCCAGGGCCGGGGGCTAACTATGGCTACACCTTC; D: .; J: TRBJ1-2; V: TRBV7-9; size: .
CDR3: CASSQPIGGLKSTDTQYF; DNA: TGTGCCAGCAGCCAACCGATCGGGGGGCTGAAGAGCACAGATACGCAGTATTTT; D: .; J: TRBJ2-3; V: TRBV3-1/TRBV3-2; size: .
CDR3: CAISESPPSTEAFF; DNA: TGTGCCATCAGTGAGTCACCCCCCAGTACTGAAGCTTTCTTT; D: .; J: TRBJ1-1; V: TRBV10-3; size: few
CDR3: CASSPGLNYGYTF; DNA: TGTGCCAGCAGTCCCGGACTGAACTATGGCTACACCTTC; D: .; J: TRBJ1-2; V: TRBV28; size: .
CDR3: CASSYSGGASGGELFF; DNA: TGTGCCAGCAGTTACTCGGGAGGGGCGAGCGGCGGGGAGCTGTTTTTT; D: TRBD2; J: TRBJ2-2; V: TRBV6-2/TRBV6-3; size: .
CDR3: CASSFLVGFGSSEAFF; DNA: TGTGCCAGCAGCTTCCTAGTTGGGTTTGGGTCGTCTGAAGCTTTCTTT; D: .; J: TRBJ1-1; V: TRBV14; size: once
CDR3: CASSPMANTEAFF; DNA: TGTGCCAGCTCACCAATGGCCAACACTGAAGCTTTCTTT; D: .; J: TRBJ1-1; V: TRBV18; size: .
CDR3: CASSQGQGGGNTIYF; DNA: TGCGCCAGCAGCCAAGGACAGGGTGGTGGAAACACCATATATTTT; D: TRBD1; J: TRBJ1-3; V: TRBV4-1; size: .
CDR3: CASSPSLEQYF; DNA: TGTGCCAGCAGCCCCTCTCTCGAGCAGTACTTC; D: .; J: TRBJ2-7; V: TRBV7-3; size: .
CDR3: CASSLDRTRKLFF; DNA: TGTGCCAGCAGTTTGGATCGTACTAGGAAACTGTTTTTT; D: .; J: TRBJ1-4; V: TRBV28; size: .
CDR3: CASSLDTEYNQPQHF; DNA: TGTGCCAGCTCACTAGACACCGAGTACAATCAGCCCCAGCATTTT; D: .; J: TRBJ1-5; V: TRBV18; size: .
CDR3: CASRTGTADNYGYTF; DNA: TGTGCCAGCAGAACTGGGACAGCCGACAACTATGGCTACACCTTC; D: TRBD1; J: TRBJ1-2; V: TRBV28; size: once
CDR3: CASSERTGDIYEQYF; DNA: TGTGCCAGCAGTGAAAGGACAGGGGACATCTACGAGCAGTACTTC; D: TRBD1; J: TRBJ2-7; V: TRBV6-1; size: .
CDR3: CASSPTGGNYGYTF; DNA: TGTGCCAGCAGCCCGACAGGGGGCAACTATGGCTACACCTTC; D: TRBD1; J: TRBJ1-2; V: TRBV5-6; size: .
CDR3: CASSWKDRATPYNEQFF; DNA: TGTGCCAGCAGCTGGAAGGACAGGGCCACTCCATACAATGAGCAGTTCTTC; D: TRBD1; J: TRBJ2-1; V: TRBV11-2; size: .
CDR3: CASSLGGEGYTF; DNA: TGTGCCAGCAGCTTAGGGGGGGAAGGCTACACCTTC; D: .; J: TRBJ1-2; V: TRBV11-2; size: .
CDR3: CASRASGRTGELFF; DNA: TGTGCCAGCAGGGCTAGCGGGCGCACCGGGGAGCTGTTTTTT; D: TRBD2; J: TRBJ2-2; V: TRBV6-5; size: few
CDR3: CAWSGTSGGTGELFF; DNA: TGTGCCTGGAGTGGGACTAGCGGGGGCACCGGGGAGCTGTTTTTT; D: TRBD2; J: TRBJ2-2; V: TRBV30; size: .
CDR3: CASSYLQGGTGELFF; DNA: TGTGCCAGCAGCTACCTACAGGGGGGCACCGGGGAGCTGTTTTTT; D: TRBD1; J: TRBJ2-2; V: TRBV7-2; size: .
CDR3: CAWSVRQGEQYF; DNA: TGTGCCTGGAGTGTACGGCAGGGCGAGCAGTACTTC; D: .; J: TRBJ2-7; V: TRBV30; size: once
CDR3: CASSQLTSGSTSGQYF; DNA: TGCGCCAGCAGCCAATTAACTAGCGGGTCAACTTCGGGGCAGTACTTC; D: TRBD2; J: TRBJ2-7; V: TRBV4-1; size: .
CDR3: CASSSQYEQYF; DNA: TGTGCCAGCAGTTCTCAGTACGAGCAGTACTTC; D: .; J: TRBJ2-7; V: TRBV12-3/TRBV12-4; size: once
CDR3: CASSQPGLAGGGGNEQFF; DNA: TGTGCCAGCAGCCAACCAGGACTAGCGGGCGGTGGGGGGAATGAGCAGTTCTTC; D: TRBD2; J: TRBJ2-1; V: TRBV4-2; size: .
CDR3: CAWSSFTGTSTEAFF; DNA: TGTGCCTGGAGTTCCTTTACAGGGACGAGCACTGAAGCTTTCTTT; D: .; J: TRBJ1-1; V: TRBV30; size: .
CDR3: CASSPQGAVYNEQFF; DNA: TGTGCCAGCTCACCACAGGGGGCTGTCTACAATGAGCAGTTCTTC; D: TRBD1; J: TRBJ2-1; V: TRBV18; size: .
CDR3: CASSTRNGTRYNEQFF; DNA: TGTGCCAGCAGTACCCGGAACGGGACTCGCTACAATGAGCAGTTCTTC; D: .; J: TRBJ2-1; V: TRBV28; size: once
CDR3: CASSLITGGGYTF; DNA: TGTGCCAGCAGTTTGATCACAGGGGGAGGCTACACCTTC; D: TRBD1; J: TRBJ1-2; V: TRBV28; size: .
CDR3: CASSSYLDVAGGNTIYF; DNA: TGCGCCAGCAGCTCCTATTTGGATGTAGCGGGCGGAAACACCATATATTTT; D: .; J: TRBJ1-3; V: TRBV5-1; size: few
CDR3: CATSDRTGGPQETQYF; DNA: TGTGCCACCAGTGATAGGACAGGGGGACCCCAAGAGACCCAGTACTTC; D: TRBD1; J: TRBJ2-5; V: TRBV24-1; size: .
CDR3: CAGFSRDRGYTGELFF; DNA: TGTGCCGGCTTTTCCCGGGACAGGGGATACACCGGGGAGCTGTTTTTT; D: TRBD1; J: TRBJ2-2; V: TRBV30; size: .